These 23 T cell receptor beta chains originate from one sample sequenced in a study of T cell responses to AZD1222 COVID-19 vaccine. Measured with immunoSEQ multiplex PCR; TCRdb has only the in-frame clones, and not every one. Among 150,000 or so clones, 89% were seen once, and the ten largest hold 4.5% to 6.5%. The starting material was peripheral blood, obtained on day 0 of AZD1222 vaccination. The origin of the receptors is an adult in good health.

The chain couples TRBV9 to TRBJ2-5; 12 nucleotides align to TRBD2. The CDR3 runs to 15 residues. V trimming: 0 bases; J trimming: 5 bases; junction bases outside the gene matches: 2. Germline CDR1 SGDLS, CDR2 YYNGEE. In DNA, the CDR3 is TGTGCCAGCAGCGTAGGGCTAGCGGGAGGGGAGACCCAGTACTTC. This sequence encodes CASSVGLAGGETQYF.

This sequence joins TRBV27 and TRBJ1-2; the D gene is possibly TRBD1 (5 bases). There are 14 residues in the CDR3. From germline, CDR1 is MNHEY and CDR2 SMNVEV (reference sequence). V gave up 5 bases and J gave up 4 bases, with 14 bases separating them. In DNA form, the CDR3 reads TGTGCCAGCAGTAACTTGGGGGAGTTCTATGGCTACACCTTC. It yields the protein CASSNLGEFYGYTF.

This chain joins TRBV10-3 and TRBJ1-5; TRBD1 agrees at 9 bases. Germline trimming cut 5 bases from V and 7 bases from J; bases unmatched to any gene: 9. CDR1 and CDR2 (germline): ENHRY, SYGVKD. This CDR3 has 15 amino acids. The chain's CDR3 is CAISPGGQGVQPQHF. The DNA of the CDR3 is TGTGCCATCAGTCCTGGGGGACAGGGTGTCCAGCCCCAGCATTTT.

The chain links TRBV24-1 to TRBJ1-3; D gene uncertain. Germline V gene lookup returns CDR1 KGHDR and CDR2 SFDVKD. The CDR3 length is 15 residues. Trimming shortened V by 5 bases and J by 1 base, and 11 bases separated the two germline ends. CDR3 bases: TGTGCCACCAGTGCCGCGGGAGGGTCTGGAAACACCATATATTTT. Its protein is CATSAAGGSGNTIYF.

The gene calls are TRBV28 and TRBJ1-2, with D perhaps TRBD1 (5 bases). Looked up from germline, CDR1 is MDHEN and CDR2 is SYDVKM. This CDR3 is 13 amino acids long. Trimming stripped 1 base from V and 9 bases from J, with 12 bases between. DNA for the CDR3: TGTGCCAGCAGTTTATTAAGAGGGGCTCGCTACACCTTC. It is translated as CASSLLRGARYTF.

The rearrangement uses TRBV7-3 and TRBJ1-3; TRBD1 aligns across 7 bases. The junction had 14 bases not matched to a gene; V was cut back by 5 bases and J by 7 bases. Germline CDR1 SGHTA, CDR2 FQGTGA. There are 16 residues in the CDR3. The CDR3: CASSAGYRGRENTIYF. The CDR3 region has the DNA TGTGCCAGCAGCGCCGGCTACAGGGGAAGAGAGAACACCATATATTTT.

This clone was detected a few times. The V call is TRBV9, the J call TRBJ2-7, with a weak D call TRBD1 (5 bases). V shed 6 bases and J shed 3 bases, with 16 bases lying between them. The V gene's germline CDR1 is SGDLS and CDR2 YYNGEE. The CDR3 loop spans 14 amino acids. CDR3 residues: CASTPGMGSYEQYF. Here the CDR3 DNA reads TGTGCCAGCACCCCAGGGATGGGCAGCTACGAGCAGTACTTC.

The chain uses TRBV11-3 and TRBJ2-2; the match to TRBD2 covers 12 bases. Germline trimming cut 3 bases from V and 5 bases from J; bases unmatched to any gene: 10. The CDR3 is 18 residues long. The germline gives CDR1 SGHNT, CDR2 YENEEA. The CDR3 nucleotides are TGTGCCAGCAGCTTCCCCGCCTTGACTAGCGGGAGAACCGGGGAGCTGTTTTTT. Its translation: CASSFPALTSGRTGELFF.

This chain uses TRBV4-1 with TRBJ2-7; TRBD2 aligns across 10 bases. V gave up 2 bases and J gave up 2 bases; unmatched junction bases: 0. Germline values: CDR1 MGHRA, CDR2 YSYEKL. This CDR3 is 14 amino acids long. CDR3 sequence: CASSQTSGTYEQYF. The CDR3 DNA is TGCGCCAGCAGCCAAACTAGCGGGACCTACGAGCAGTACTTC.

The chain uses TRBV5-1 and TRBJ2-3; a weak D match, TRBD1 (6 bases). V lost 4 bases, J lost 0 bases, and 12 bases lay in between. CDR1 and CDR2 from the germline V gene are SGHRS and YFSETQ. The CDR3 contains 15 residues. CDR3 sequence: CASSDSGESTDTQYF. CDR3 sequence (DNA): TGCGCCAGCAGCGACTCAGGGGAAAGCACAGATACGCAGTATTTT.

This chain uses TRBV4-1 with TRBJ2-1; no clear D. V was clipped by 4 bases and J by 0 bases, with 13 bases between them. The CDR3 contains 16 residues. The V gene's germline CDR1 is MGHRA and CDR2 YSYEKL. In DNA form, the CDR3 reads TGCGCCAGCAGCCCTCAACCCCAAAGCTCCTACAATGAGCAGTTCTTC. Translating gives CASSPQPQSSYNEQFF.

A single count supports this clone. The V gene is TRBV11-2, the J gene TRBJ1-6, with D tentatively TRBD1 (5 bases). Trimming cost V 2 bases and J 7 bases, with 18 bases left between them. In germline, CDR1 is SGHAT, CDR2 FQNNGV. CDR3 length equals 17 residues. CDR3 DNA: TGTGCCAGCAGCTTAAGCTACCCCGGGACCCTCAATTCACCCCTCCACTTT. Its translation is CASSLSYPGTLNSPLHF. Variable domain in full (rest from reference TRBV11-2 and TRBJ1-6): EAGVAQSPRYKIIEKRQSVAFWCNPISGHATLYWYQQILGQGPKLLIQFQNNGVVDDSQLPKDRFSAERLKGVDSTLKIQPAKLEDSAVYLCASSLSYPGTLNSPLHFGNGTRLTVT.

The chain joins TRBV11-3 to TRBJ2-7, with a tentative D call TRBD1 (6 bases). Germline V gene lookup returns CDR1 SGHNT and CDR2 YENEEA. The CDR3 sequence is 15 residues long. V shed 5 bases and J shed 0 bases, with 14 bases lying between them. The CDR3 DNA follows: TGTGCCAGCAGCGCCACCCGGGACACCTCCTACGAGCAGTACTTC. It is translated as CASSATRDTSYEQYF.

The CDR3 loop reads CASSPQGQLNYGYTF. The DNA of the CDR3 is TGTGCCAGCAGTCCACAGGGACAGCTGAACTATGGCTACACCTTC. This chain joins TRBV27 and TRBJ1-2; 7 nucleotides match TRBD1. The CDR3 contains 15 residues. V shed 5 bases, J shed 2 bases, and the junction held 8 bases outside the gene matches. The germline gives CDR1 MNHEY, CDR2 SMNVEV (reference sequence).

This rearrangement joins TRBV2 to TRBJ1-2; a possible D gene is TRBD1 (6 bases). The CDR3 contains 14 residues. The germline V gene encodes CDR1 SNHLY and CDR2 FYNNEI. Trimming took off 5 bases at V and 4 bases at J, with 14 bases between the two ends. The CDR3 sequence is CASSKGPGAYGYTF. For the CDR3, the DNA is TGTGCCAGCAGTAAGGGGCCGGGGGCCTATGGCTACACCTTC.

This clone was observed a few times. The CDR3 loop is CASSLLSVPYEQYF. CDR3 coding DNA: TGTGCCAGCAGCTTGCTGTCAGTCCCCTACGAGCAGTACTTC. The rearrangement joins TRBV5-6 to TRBJ2-7; D remains ambiguous. Germline CDR1 SGHDT, CDR2 YYEEEE. The germline V and J ends were trimmed by 1 base and 2 bases, with 10 bases remaining between them. The CDR3 is 14 amino acids.

This chain uses TRBV12-3 or TRBV12-4 with TRBJ2-5; no clear D. The V gene lost 5 bases and the J gene lost 3 bases, with 10 bases spanning the gap. This CDR3 comprises 13 residues. The CDR3 DNA reads TGTGCCAGCAGTCCCCAACTAAAAGAGACCCAGTACTTC. Its protein product is CASSPQLKETQYF.

This chain connects TRBV5-8 to TRBJ2-1; possibly TRBD1 for D (5 bases). Trimming took off 3 bases at V and 0 bases at J, with 13 bases between the two ends. Looked up from germline, CDR1 is SGHTS and CDR2 is YDEGEE. This CDR3 has 16 residues. This chain's CDR3 is CASSSGQDISYNEQFF. The CDR3, as DNA: TGTGCCAGCAGCTCAGGGCAAGATATCTCCTACAATGAGCAGTTCTTC.

The rearrangement joins TRBV4-1 to TRBJ2-2, with D perhaps matching TRBD1 (7 bases). Germline-derived CDR1 and CDR2 are MGHRA and YSYEKL. The V end was cut by 4 bases, the J end by 11 bases, with 20 bases between. The CDR3 runs 15 residues. For the CDR3, the DNA is TGCGCCAGCAGCCCAGGGGGGAGACGGCCGGTTGAGCTGTTTTTT. Amino acid sequence: CASSPGGRRPVELFF.

The rearrangement links TRBV18 to TRBJ1-2, with 7 bases lining up with TRBD1. Germline-derived CDR1 and CDR2 are KGHSH and LQKENI. This CDR3 comprises 14 residues. With 3 bases clipped from V and 6 bases from J, the junction kept 7 bases outside the gene matches. CDR3 sequence (DNA): TGTGCCAGCTCACCGAGCGGGACAGACCATGGCTACACCTTC. It translates to CASSPSGTDHGYTF.

This clone was picked up one time. The chain employs TRBV11-2 and TRBJ1-2; D is possibly TRBD1 (5 bases). Germline V gene data show CDR1 as SGHAT and CDR2 as FQNNGV. This CDR3 spans 16 amino acids. V gave up 1 base and J gave up 5 bases, with 17 bases separating them. The CDR3 DNA reads TGTGCCAGCAGCTTAGGCCGGGGGGGGACCCCTTATGGCTACACCTTC. Amino acids: CASSLGRGGTPYGYTF.

J is TRBJ1-4 and V is TRBV11-2; D uncertain. Germline V gene data show CDR1 as SGHAT and CDR2 as FQNNGV. The CDR3 has 17 amino acids. Trimming took 2 bases from V and 5 from J, leaving 18 bases between them. CDR3 sequence reads: CASSLRLNSLRNEKLFF. The CDR3 DNA reads as TGTGCCAGCAGCTTACGTCTAAACAGCCTAAGAAATGAAAAACTGTTTTTT.

This clone was counted only a few times. The rearrangement joins TRBV6-2 or TRBV6-3 to TRBJ1-3; D might be TRBD1 (5 bases). Germline CDR1 and CDR2: MNHEY and SVGEGT. The CDR3 is made up of 15 amino acids. V was trimmed by 2 bases and J by 4 bases, leaving 12 bases between them. Here the CDR3 reads CASSYRGRTGNTIYF. Here the CDR3 DNA reads TGTGCCAGCAGTTACCGGGGACGGACAGGAAACACCATATATTTT.